This T cell receptor (beta chain) was sequenced for a study of prognosis after radiotherapy for stage I lung cancer. Study overall: Alongside stereotactic body radiotherapy, concurrent therapy was given to no patient.

Genomic DNA was subjected to two-round multiplex PCR for amplification of TCR beta CDR3. Primers (each specific to one TRBV or TRBJ gene) were used in first-round PCR. TCRdb analysed the multiplex PCR reads with MiXCR anew, one entry per CDR3 protein. Among fewer than 30,000 distinct CDR3 sequences listed, 46% were seen once. The V gene lost 3 bases and the J gene lost 0 bases, with 9 bases spanning the gap. The CDR3 spans 14 residues. CDR1 MDHEN and CDR2 SYDVKM come from the germline V gene. In regard to this clonotype: As yet, its antigen is unknown.

The study's findings and limits: Differences in TRBV and TRBJ gene usage were reportedly observed between patients with and without metastases. Following stereotactic body radiation therapy, patients who went on to develop distant metastases had lower Shannon entropy.

The chain uses TRBV28 and TRBJ2-7; D remains unclear. This TCR came from a donor aged 50 or older with non-small cell lung cancer. The sequencing here drew on PBMCs, taken before or after stereotactic body radiation therapy (not recorded which). The CDR3 protein is CASSFGGPSYEQYF. The CDR3 coding sequence is TGTGCCAGCAGTTTTGGTGGGCCCTCCTACGAGCAGTACTTC.